This T cell receptor (beta chain) was sequenced in a study of T-cell memory formation after mild COVID-19. Constant-segment primers were used for 5'RACE, and the resulting TCR alpha and TCR beta cDNA libraries carried sample barcodes and UMIs. One entry per CDR3 protein results from TCRdb running MiXCR on the 5' RACE reads. The sample carries about 170,000 distinct CDR3 sequences, approximately 12% recorded once. This clonotype has ten or more counts. The antigen is not known. Overall study findings and caveats: The study detected some responding clones in pre-infection memory, suggesting cross-reactive memory joined. Contracting CD8+ clones were enriched in EMRA, CD4+ mainly in CM and EM.

This TCR derives from a man younger than 30 who had mild COVID-19 (a few samples of this study predate the infection). Cell type and time point are not known. Sequenced sample: PBMCs or a T cell subset sorted from them (not recorded which).

DNA of the CDR3: TGTGCCAGCTCCGCCCCAGAGCAGGACGCCTACACCTTC. It translates to CASSAPEQDAYTF. The genes are TRBV18 and TRBJ1-2; unclear D gene. V was pared by 6 bases and J by 10 bases, with 18 bases between. Germline V gives CDR1 KGHSH, CDR2 LQKENI. The CDR3 extends over 13 amino acids.